This T cell receptor beta chain was sequenced during a study of blood T cell repertoires in COVID-19. Study-wide context: There were acute and convalescent COVID-19 samples, and they came from the United States, Italy and Spain. PBMCs, B-cell-depleted T cells, or T cells provided the cDNA or gDNA that made up the material.

V was pared by 5 bases and J by 4 bases, with 10 bases of the junction left unmatched. CDR1 and CDR2 from the germline V gene are MNHEY and SMNVEV (reference sequence). This CDR3 has 17 residues. In the original workflow: Nucleated cell number was recorded as an estimate derived from reference gene primer amplification. Some clones are missing from TCRdb's copy, which holds only in-frame ones; the method was immunoSEQ multiplex PCR. Clonal size and the V and J genes are those of that table, whereas D and trimming came from the DNA. The sample holds about 160,000 clones, just over 90% seen once. Sequencing was performed on peripheral blood. V is TRBV27 and J is TRBJ2-3; TRBD2 matches at 12 bases. The TCR originated in a woman in her sixties or seventies with COVID-19, enrolled during active disease. The CDR3 DNA sequence: TGTGCCAGCAGTCCTGATCTAGCGGGGGGGGGCGCAGATACGCAGTATTTT. Translation: CASSPDLAGGGADTQYF.